The sample holds one count of the clone carrying this T cell receptor (beta chain). Clones were sequenced by immunoSEQ multiplex PCR, and TCRdb holds only the in-frame ones, with some missing. The table includes around 52,000 clones, around nine tenths detected once. The CDR3 spans 15 residues. With V trimmed by 5 bases and J by 7 bases, 10 bases remained unmatched. Germline assignment: CDR1 SGHAT and CDR2 FQNNGV. The data derive from a study of blood T cell repertoires in COVID-19. This sequence joins TRBV11-2 and TRBJ2-1; 8 bases fit TRBD1. The specimen sequenced was peripheral blood. This receptor was identified in a woman of 80 years or more with acute or convalescent COVID-19. The CDR3 region is CASSREKTGVNEQFF. The CDR3 DNA reads as TGTGCCAGCAGCCGGGAGAAGACAGGGGTGAATGAGCAGTTCTTC. The full variable domain, its missing parts supplied by reference TRBV11-2 and TRBJ2-1, is EAGVAQSPRYKIIEKRQSVAFWCNPISGHATLYWYQQILGQGPKLLIQFQNNGVVDDSQLPKDRFSAERLKGVDSTLKIQPAKLEDSAVYLCASSREKTGVNEQFFGPGTRLTVL.